This TCR beta chain was identified during a study of CD8 T cells in Susac syndrome. Overall study context: Blood was drawn from patients with Susac syndrome. At that point, they were therapy-naive, on corticosteroids, or on intravenous immunoglobulin alone. Study-level results: CD8+ clonal expansion in Susac was maximal in TEMRA cells and in active patients. As the study acknowledged, the number of individuals who were part of its TCR sequencing and HLA analysis was relatively small.

A note on this clonotype: Its antigen remains unknown.

Random hexamers served to reverse transcribe roughly 0.45 to 1 ug RNA. Across 54 Vbeta and 13 Jbeta, immunoSEQ multiplex PCR amplified TCR beta CDR3. TCRdb re-called the immunoSEQ multiplex PCR reads through MiXCR, storing one row per CDR3 protein. The table has under 200,000 distinct CDR3 sequences, 85% to 95% seen once. V lost 6 bases and J lost 3; bases outside the gene matches: 9. The CDR3 is made up of 14 amino acids. The germline gives CDR1 DFQATT, CDR2 SNEGSKA (reference sequence). Input material: CD8+ T cells from PBMCs. The J gene is TRBJ2-7, the V gene TRBV20-1, with 9 bases fitting TRBD1. This receptor was identified in a human donor with Susac syndrome. CDR3 residues: CSANGQGNLYEQYF. DNA for the CDR3: TGCAGTGCAAACGGACAGGGGAACCTCTACGAGCAGTACTTC.